Listed here are 9 T cell receptor beta chains from one sample, sequenced in a study of long-term antiretroviral therapy in people with HIV. This was the immunoSEQ v3.0 assay at survey level. Profiled with immunoSEQ multiplex PCR; TCRdb holds only in-frame clones, not every one. Among 31,000 or so clones, roughly 95% were seen once, and the ten largest hold around 2%. The sample here was unsorted PBMCs, taken around 6.6 years after starting antiretroviral therapy. These receptors came from a man younger than 45 with HIV.

This chain links TRBV19 with TRBJ2-1; 7 bases are a match to TRBD2. CDR3 length: 17 residues. With V trimmed by 7 bases and J by 1 base, 13 bases remained unmatched. The germline gives CDR1 LNHDA, CDR2 SQIVND (reference sequence). The CDR3 DNA reads TGTGCCAGTACAACCACCGGGGCTAGCGGTTCCTACAATGAGCAGTTCTTC. This gives the protein CASTTTGASGSYNEQFF.

DNA for the CDR3: TGTGCGACAAGGACAATCCCGGATGGCTACACCTTC. Protein product: CATRTIPDGYTF. The V call is TRBV19, the J call TRBJ1-2; TRBD1 is a possible D gene (5 bases). Germline CDR1 and CDR2: LNHDA and SQIVND (reference sequence). The CDR3 sequence is 12 residues long.

This sequence joins TRBV13 and TRBJ2-7, with D tentatively TRBD1 (6 bases). This CDR3 is 13 amino acids long. Germline V CDR1 and CDR2: PRHDT, FYEKMQ (reference sequence). Trimming took 0 bases from V and 7 from J, leaving 10 bases between them. CDR3 loop: CASSLGDSGEQYF. The CDR3 nucleotides are TGTGCCAGCAGCTTAGGGGACAGTGGGGAGCAGTACTTC.

V and J are TRBV29-1 and TRBJ1-4, with a possible D match to TRBD1 (5 bases). Germline V gene data show CDR1 as SQVTM and CDR2 as ANQGSEA. V lost 2 bases and J 14 bases, leaving 12 bases between the germline ends. This CDR3 is built from 11 residues. The CDR3 region is CSVEKRGLLFF. CDR3 in DNA: TGCAGCGTTGAAAAGAGGGGATTGCTGTTTTTT.

The chain has TRBV29-1 and TRBJ1-1; maybe TRBD1 (5 bases). The CDR3 spans 14 residues. Germline loops: CDR1 SQVTM, CDR2 ANQGSEA. V gave up 4 bases and J gave up 1 base, with 13 bases separating them. The CDR3 DNA reads TGCAGCGTTGGGGCTTTGACAGAGAACACTGAAGCTTTCTTT. Its protein is CSVGALTENTEAFF.

The chain links TRBV5-1 to TRBJ2-1; TRBD2 agrees at 13 bases. The germline gives CDR1 SGHRS, CDR2 YFSETQ. This CDR3 spans 15 amino acids. The V and J ends lost 6 bases and 7 bases, in that order; junction bases with no gene match: 7. The CDR3 DNA follows: TGCGCCAGCACCCCGGGACTAGCGGGGTCAAATGAGCAGTTCTTC. Its protein product is CASTPGLAGSNEQFF. The full variable domain, its missing parts supplied by reference TRBV5-1 and TRBJ2-1, is KAGVTQTPRYLIKTRGQQVTLSCSPISGHRSVSWYQQTPGQGLQFLFEYFSETQRNKGNFPGRFSGRQFSNSRSEMNVSTLELGDSALYLCASTPGLAGSNEQFFGPGTRLTVL.

V gene TRBV27 combines with J gene TRBJ1-2; D remains unclear. Germline CDR1 reads MNHEY; CDR2 reads SMNVEV (reference sequence). V lost 4 bases to trimming and J lost 8 bases, with 11 bases between them. The CDR3 totals 12 residues. In DNA form, the CDR3 reads TGTGCCAGCAGTTCTGGGAAGAAGGGCTACACCTTC. This gives the protein CASSSGKKGYTF.

The rearrangement uses TRBV30 and TRBJ2-5; D perhaps matches TRBD2 (5 bases). Trimming took 1 base from V and 3 from J, leaving 9 bases between them. Germline V lookup: CDR1 GTSNPN, CDR2 SVGIG (reference sequence). CDR3 length: 13 amino acids. DNA of the CDR3: TGTGCCTGGAGTGGGACGGGAAAAGAGACCCAGTACTTC. It translates to CAWSGTGKETQYF.

The chain has TRBV6-1 and TRBJ1-2; weak D call: TRBD1 (5 bases). The V gene's germline CDR1 is MNHNS and CDR2 SASEGT. V gave up 1 base and J gave up 5 bases, with 14 bases separating them. The CDR3 has 15 residues. The CDR3 region is CASSEGLGRTYGYTF. The CDR3 coding sequence is TGTGCCAGCAGTGAAGGGCTGGGACGGACTTATGGCTACACCTTC.